Following are 19 T cell receptor beta chains from one sample sequenced in a study of Ad26.COV2.S vaccination and SARS-CoV-2 variants. Using immunoSEQ multiplex PCR, the repertoire was profiled, and TCRdb retains in-frame clones only, with some absent. The top ten hold approximately 1.6% of the sample, which has about 410,000 clones, roughly 90% seen once. Stated treatment: 19 received Ad26.COV2.S at low or high dose, single or two shots; about 5 received placebo; per-sample allocation not given. On day 63 after the first injection, vaccine and placebo recipients gave samples. The source material was peripheral blood, sampled in a trial of Ad26.COV2.S vaccine versus placebo. The source is a person aged 18-60 years who received the Ad26.COV2.S COVID-19 vaccine or a placebo.

The chain couples TRBV9 to TRBJ2-1; D is unresolved. Trimming left V 0 bases short and J 8 bases short, with 9 bases between. The CDR3 totals 13 residues. Germline V gene data show CDR1 as SGDLS and CDR2 as YYNGEE. The CDR3 protein is CASSVGQWDEQFF. CDR3 sequence (DNA): TGTGCCAGCAGCGTAGGCCAGTGGGATGAGCAGTTCTTC.

V gene TRBV10-3 combines with J gene TRBJ2-2; TRBD1 is a possible D gene (5 bases). CDR1 ENHRY and CDR2 SYGVKD come from the germline V gene. The CDR3 spans 15 residues. V was clipped by 0 bases and J by 3 bases, with 8 bases between them. CDR3 in DNA: TGTGCCATCAGTGAGTCGGGCAGGGACACCGGGGAGCTGTTTTTT. Translated: CAISESGRDTGELFF.

CDR3 nucleotides: TGTGCCAGCAGCGTCGCAGGGGCGACAGATACGCAGTATTTT. Amino acids: CASSVAGATDTQYF. This rearrangement joins TRBV9 to TRBJ2-3; weak D call: TRBD1 (6 bases). The CDR3 covers 14 residues. V was shortened by 2 bases and J by 3 bases, with 10 bases between the two germline ends. The germline gives CDR1 SGDLS, CDR2 YYNGEE.

The chain recombines TRBV9 with TRBJ1-6; perhaps TRBD1 as D (5 bases). The germline V gene encodes CDR1 SGDLS and CDR2 YYNGEE. The CDR3 contains 14 residues. V was clipped by 0 bases and J by 8 bases, with 9 bases between them. CDR3 amino acids: CASSVERDHSPLHF. The CDR3 DNA is TGTGCCAGCAGCGTAGAAAGGGACCATTCACCCCTCCACTTT.

The chain links TRBV27 to TRBJ1-1, with D unresolved. Germline loops: CDR1 MNHEY, CDR2 SMNVEV (reference sequence). CDR3 length: 15 residues. Trimming left V 3 bases short and J 10 bases short, with 21 bases between. Here the CDR3 reads CASSFIAERPLPAFF. CDR3 nucleotides: TGTGCCAGCAGTTTCATCGCTGAGAGGCCCTTACCAGCTTTCTTT.

The gene calls are TRBV28 and TRBJ2-7; 9 bases are shared with TRBD1. Germline assignment: CDR1 MDHEN and CDR2 SYDVKM. The CDR3 is made up of 14 amino acids. With V trimmed by 6 bases and J by 4 bases, 7 bases remained unmatched. CDR3 residues: CASRSGTGFYEQYF. As DNA, the CDR3 is TGTGCCAGCAGGTCCGGGACAGGGTTTTACGAGCAGTACTTC.

This chain connects TRBV4-1 to TRBJ1-3; TRBD1 matches 7 bases. This CDR3 comprises 16 residues. The junction had 7 bases not matched to a gene; V was cut back by 4 bases and J by 1 base. CDR1 is MGHRA and CDR2 is YSYEKL in the germline V gene. This CDR3 reads CASSPRQGSSGNTIYF. The DNA for the CDR3 is TGCGCCAGCAGCCCCAGACAGGGAAGTTCTGGAAACACCATATATTTT.

This rearrangement joins TRBV7-9 to TRBJ2-7; 7 bases line up with TRBD2. Trimming removed 9 bases from V and 2 bases from J; junction bases left unmatched: 13. Germline-derived CDR1 and CDR2 are SEHNR and FQNEAQ (reference sequence). This CDR3 has 15 residues. CDR3 loop: CASSGGGLSPYEQYF. For the CDR3, the DNA is TGTGCCAGTTCGGGGGGAGGACTCAGCCCCTACGAGCAGTACTTC.

The genes are TRBV19 and TRBJ2-2, with D uncertain. The CDR3 has 15 residues. V lost 6 bases to trimming and J lost 2 bases, with 13 bases between them. Germline CDR1 LNHDA, CDR2 SQIVND (reference sequence). CDR3 protein: CASSRPGTNTGELFF. Here the CDR3 DNA reads TGTGCCAGTAGCCGCCCGGGCACCAACACCGGGGAGCTGTTTTTT.

The chain recombines TRBV11-2 with TRBJ2-7, with 10 bases that match TRBD1. The CDR3 sequence is 17 residues long. CDR1 is SGHAT and CDR2 is FQNNGV in the germline V gene. Trimming took 4 bases from V and 7 from J; bases not matched to a gene: 16. The CDR3 loop is CASSWTGGVLPPGEQYF. The CDR3 DNA is TGTGCCAGCAGCTGGACAGGGGGTGTCCTCCCACCGGGGGAGCAGTACTTC.

The J gene is TRBJ1-2, the V gene TRBV29-1; 7 bases fit TRBD1. The CDR3 extends over 11 amino acids. V lost 7 bases, J lost 4 bases, and 3 bases stayed unmatched. Germline V gives CDR1 SQVTM, CDR2 ANQGSEA. For the CDR3, the DNA is TGCAGCGCAACAGGGGTCTATGGCTACACCTTC. The encoded protein is CSATGVYGYTF.

The V gene is TRBV2, the J gene TRBJ2-7, with D maybe TRBD1 (6 bases). Trimming left V 8 bases short and J 0 bases short, with 11 bases between. The germline gives CDR1 SNHLY, CDR2 FYNNEI. This CDR3 comprises 13 residues. The CDR3 is CASGGQFSYEQYF. The CDR3 DNA is TGTGCCAGCGGAGGACAGTTCTCCTACGAGCAGTACTTC.

The J gene is TRBJ2-7, the V gene TRBV5-6; tentative D call: TRBD2 (5 bases). The CDR3 has 14 residues. The V gene's germline CDR1 is SGHDT and CDR2 YYEEEE. The ends were cut back, 4 bases at V and 2 bases at J, with 13 bases in the middle. CDR3 nucleotide sequence: TGTGCCAGCAGCCCGGGGTCATACACCTACGAGCAGTACTTC. Residues: CASSPGSYTYEQYF.

The CDR3 reads CASSPGGNTEAFF. CDR3 DNA: TGTGCCAGCAGCCCTGGAGGAAACACTGAAGCTTTCTTT. The rearrangement joins TRBV7-9 to TRBJ1-1, with D unclear. V dropped 5 bases and J dropped 2 bases, with 9 bases sitting between them. CDR1 and CDR2 (germline): SEHNR, FQNEAQ (reference sequence). This CDR3 is built from 13 residues.

The J gene is TRBJ1-4, the V gene TRBV6-2 or TRBV6-3; D perhaps matches TRBD1 (5 bases). V was clipped by 2 bases and J by 8 bases, with 15 bases between them. This CDR3 is 15 amino acids long. The germline gives CDR1 MNHEY, CDR2 SVGEGT. The CDR3 region is CASSYLSREREKLFF. Here the CDR3 DNA reads TGTGCCAGCAGTTACCTGTCCAGGGAACGCGAAAAACTGTTTTTT.

The rearrangement joins TRBV2 to TRBJ1-6; the match to TRBD1 covers 7 bases. The CDR3 has 15 residues. The germline V gene encodes CDR1 SNHLY and CDR2 FYNNEI. Trimming removed 5 bases from V and 9 bases from J; junction bases left unmatched: 10. CDR3 sequence (DNA): TGTGCCAGCAGTAGGCGACAGGGTGTCGGTTCACCCCTCCACTTT. It yields the protein CASSRRQGVGSPLHF.

CDR3 sequence reads: CASSAQGSGGPYQETQYF. DNA of the CDR3: TGTGCCAGCAGCGCACAGGGTAGCGGGGGCCCGTACCAAGAGACCCAGTACTTC. V usage is TRBV5-6 and J usage is TRBJ2-5; 9 nucleotides align to TRBD2. The CDR3 extends over 18 amino acids. Germline V gene sequence: CDR1 SGHDT, CDR2 YYEEEE. J gave up 0 bases and V 4 bases, and 13 bases lay outside the gene matches. Full variable domain (outside the CDR3, taken from reference TRBV5-6 and TRBJ2-5): DAGVTQSPTHLIKTRGQQVTLRCSPKSGHDTVSWYQQALGQGPQFIFQYYEEEERQRGNFPDRFSGHQFPNYSSELNVNALLLGDSALYLCASSAQGSGGPYQETQYFGPGTRLLVL.

This clone was counted only a few times. The J gene is TRBJ1-2, the V gene TRBV10-3; no reliable D call. V was pared by 4 bases and J by 5 bases, with 14 bases between. The CDR3 runs to 14 residues. Germline CDR1 is ENHRY and CDR2 is SYGVKD. For the CDR3, the DNA is TGTGCCATCAGTGTTGGTGTCCCGGGGTATGGCTACACCTTC. As protein: CAISVGVPGYGYTF.

The chain employs TRBV24-1 and TRBJ1-6; D may be TRBD1 (5 bases). Trimming took 3 bases from V and 6 from J, leaving 8 bases between them. The CDR3 length is 14 residues. Germline loops: CDR1 KGHDR, CDR2 SFDVKD. CDR3 in DNA: TGTGCCACCAGTGATGCAGGGTTTAATTCACCCCTCCACTTT. Translation: CATSDAGFNSPLHF.